Reported below is one TCR beta chain. There are a few counts of this clone. Its antigen target is currently unknown. No base quality information exists; no much larger clone differs at one position. This entry belongs to a study of cytomegalovirus exposure and HLA in healthy donors (TCRdb year 2017). Context from the whole study: In an earlier analysis of under 600 of the donors, 276 Gb of sequence data and 90 million to 120 million unique TCR beta sequences from 150 million to 200 million T cells were reported. An early release that covered about 640 HLA-typed donors contained about 300 gigabases of sequencing data and tens of millions of unique TCR sequences. Of the roughly 400 genotyped donors, 81% were placed in the genetic ancestry cluster associated with self-reported Caucasian donors. The study aimed to test whether cataloging public T cell receptors could reveal signatures of past pathogen exposure. The T cell repertoires of several hundred subjects were profiled by immunosequencing and related to cytomegalovirus serostatus. Besides the first cohort of around 700 subjects, a separate validation cohort made up of 95 to 150 different subjects was used. The study combined high-throughput TCR immunosequencing, statistical association of individual TCRs with disease status, and machine learning to predict cytomegalovirus infection status. To study patterns of TCR occurrence, a later analysis re-analyzed previously published TCR beta repertoires from several hundred donors and added high-resolution HLA genotyping. The later analysis used no new phenotypic data to find candidate immune exposures, relying instead on TCR beta sequences and their occurrence across donors. To decide whether each TCR beta V gene segment behaved as functional or pseudogenic, an earlier analysis of approximately 590 of the donors relied on high-throughput TCR beta sequencing. Donor age, sex, ethnicity and CMV serostatus were compiled alongside the repertoire data. In a later genetic analysis, genome-wide SNP genotypes for about three fifths of the roughly 670 donors were used, and that subset was treated as a discovery cohort. All discovery cohort repertoires had been generated using a single sequencing platform. Class I and class II HLA loci were covered by the typing at four-digit resolution. Typing coverage differed by locus: A, B, C, DRB1 and DQB1 were typed in about 620-640 donors, DQA1 in 522, DPA1 in approximately 600, and DPB1 in about 450. A handful of DR-DQ haplotypes were treated as single units for association and clustering because of strong linkage in the cohort. Among 398 genotyped donors of the cohort, an average of approximately 220,000 unique TCR beta nucleotide sequences was sequenced per donor, of which roughly 18% were non-productive. Results and caveats for the whole study, not just this receptor: Correlated functional status among segregating V segments might reflect linkage disequilibrium, but an unknown experimental factor could not be ruled out. A further reported finding was that TCR beta sequences accurately predicted the HLA-A and HLA-B alleles for most subjects in the first cohort. At a false discovery rate of 0.05, a later analysis linked under 20,000 TCR beta sequences to specific HLA alleles. The presence/absence analyses assumed that sequencing depth was roughly uniform across donors, and that assumption may not be true. Immune exposure information for the cohort was limited to CMV serostatus. According to a later analysis, TCR association rates differed among HLA loci, with DRB1 alleles showing the most associated TCRs and HLA-C alleles showing the fewest. According to a later analysis, most CMV-associated TCR beta chains appeared to be HLA-restricted, and the HLA associations seemed to be driven largely by CMV exposure. A later analysis found that HLA-associated TCR beta chains were more clonally expanded and had lower generation probabilities than equally common non-associated chains. Across donors, most TCR sequences were observed very rarely, whereas some public TCRs were present in many individuals. When HLA alleles, especially DR and DQ, strongly co-occurred, TCR associations were difficult to assign to individual alleles. In the study, 150 to 200 TCR beta chains were listed as associated with cytomegalovirus. Three of the identified cytomegalovirus-associated TCR beta chains were confirmed in vitro to be specific for cytomegalovirus antigens. The classifier was reported to diagnose cytomegalovirus status with high specificity and sensitivity in both the original and validation cohorts. The authors suggested that the approach could potentially be generalized to other disease states and immunological phenotypes. A group of highly shared sequence variants was considered likely to be a technical artifact of the sequencing pipeline. The 87-base-pair reads could not distinguish some IMGT-functional V segments, including TRBV6-2 and TRBV6-3, so those segments were excluded. A later genetic analysis associated a missense DCLRE1C variant with V-gene and J-gene trimming of TCR beta chains, and an independent cohort replicated the association. Broadly in line with IMGT annotations, most TCR beta V segments showed up in productive rearrangements about 90% or about 30% of the time in an earlier analysis of 450 to 600 of the donors. A later analysis reported that several top co-occurrence clusters appeared linked to parvovirus B19, influenza, CMV and Epstein-Barr virus. Roughly 17 rarely observed V segments, including chromosome 9 orphons, were excluded from the earlier analysis of several hundred of the donors because counts were too low. Because HLA typing was unavailable for some donors at each locus, only the typed subset was used in association tests. A later genetic analysis reported fewer N-insertions in productive TCRs among donors in an Asian-associated ancestry cluster than the roughly 670-donor mean. The cohort was sequenced for TCR beta chains only, and without alpha or paired-chain data the features that could be detected were limited.

For CDR1 and CDR2, the germline V gene lists SGHTA and FQGNSA. Spanning cysteine to phenylalanine, the CDR3 consists of 16 amino acids. Of the read, only the CDR3 DNA is kept; its 48 bases are in frame from base 1. V is pruned by 4 bases and J by 4 bases, leaving 8 bases of the junction without a gene match. The cohort was made up of around 720 healthy bone marrow donors. At the time of sampling, all cohort members were nominally healthy, though unrecorded immune exposures were likely present. The donor tested CMV seronegative, placing the donor among the 350 or so seronegative members of the cohort. A peripheral blood sample was collected from each donor, and TCR beta sequencing was performed on peripheral blood mononuclear cells. The Qiagen DNeasy Blood Extraction Kit was used to extract genomic DNA from the blood cell samples. Receptors were amplified or captured by the immunoSEQ multiplex PCR assay. A mixture of 60 forward primers for TCR Vbeta segments and 13 reverse primers for TCR Jbeta segments was used in the multiplex PCR. The CDR3 region of rearranged TCR beta genes was amplified from genomic DNA with a multiplex PCR assay. The Illumina HiSeq System was used to sequence the amplified TCR beta libraries as 87-base-pair reads. In the original analysis: A later analysis tallied roughly 78 million unique TCR beta chains across the 700 or so repertoires, and around 10 million of those chains were shared by two or more donors. Raw reads were error-corrected and collapsed into unique sequences with a nearest-neighbor algorithm that merged closely related sequences to remove PCR and sequencing errors. CDR3 sequences were aligned to IMGT reference sequences to assign V, D and J gene segments. Each retained sequence needed at least a six-nucleotide match to both a V gene segment and a J gene segment. A rearrangement was called productive if the CDR3 had no stop codons and remained in frame with V and J, and every other rearrangement was called non-productive. Following IMGT convention, CDR3 was defined as the stretch from the second conserved V-encoded cysteine up to the conserved J-encoded phenylalanine. Sequences without an unambiguous match to a single V gene segment were excluded from the earlier analysis of about 600 of the donors. In an earlier analysis of roughly 600 of the donors, a V segment was called functional when productive rearrangements were above 56.7%, and segregating when the standard deviation between donors exceeded 5%. A statistical classification framework was built for diagnosing cytomegalovirus status from the catalog of TCR beta chain sequences. In a later analysis, TCR nucleotide sequences were compared against IMGT/GENE-DB human TR gene sequences so that V and J genes could be assigned. A later analysis assigned CDR3 sequences and most-parsimonious VDJ recombination scenarios with the TCRdist pipeline. In a later analysis, each TCR beta chain was defined by its CDR3 amino acid sequence together with its V-gene family, and reads without a unique V-gene family were excluded. In a later analysis, a few hundred highly shared, low-generation-probability nucleotide sequences were removed to address suspected cross-contamination and a sequencing artifact. A later analysis calculated a clonal expansion index for each public chain from normalized within-repertoire ranks of inferred template counts. A later analysis computed generation probabilities with a VDJ recombination model fitted to out-of-frame rearrangements, and checked the results against IGoR. A later analysis scored TCR-TCR, TCR-HLA and TCR-CMV co-occurrence with hypergeometric tests, applying a repertoire-size bias correction to TCR pairs. A later analysis estimated false discovery rates by permuting HLA or CMV assignments 20 times. In a later analysis, co-occurring TCRs were grouped using DBSCAN, and TCRdist sequence similarity was added for clustering within HLA-allele-positive subsets. For co-occurrence clustering, repertoires with fewer than 30,000 or more than 120,000 public chains were excluded, along with several repertoires with anomalous nucleotide sharing. In TCRdb, the immuneACCESS table is reduced to in-frame sequences with V and J assigned. These tables do not hold every clone; where another copy was compared, an unresolved V gene accounts for under half, and the others remain unexplained. The DNA gave D and trimming, while V, J and clone size come from that table. The sample contains around 150,000 clones, 60% to 80% of them found a single time. Of the sample, 1.4% is held by the ten largest clones.

Rearrangement joined TRBV7-2 to TRBJ2-2, with 8 bases aligning to TRBD2. This TCR derives from a male donor in good health and CMV-seronegative. Sequences were obtained from PBMCs. Here is the DNA: TGTGCCAGCAGCTCGGGACTAGAAGCGTCCACCGGGGAGCTGTTTTTT. Its product reads: CASSSGLEASTGELFF.